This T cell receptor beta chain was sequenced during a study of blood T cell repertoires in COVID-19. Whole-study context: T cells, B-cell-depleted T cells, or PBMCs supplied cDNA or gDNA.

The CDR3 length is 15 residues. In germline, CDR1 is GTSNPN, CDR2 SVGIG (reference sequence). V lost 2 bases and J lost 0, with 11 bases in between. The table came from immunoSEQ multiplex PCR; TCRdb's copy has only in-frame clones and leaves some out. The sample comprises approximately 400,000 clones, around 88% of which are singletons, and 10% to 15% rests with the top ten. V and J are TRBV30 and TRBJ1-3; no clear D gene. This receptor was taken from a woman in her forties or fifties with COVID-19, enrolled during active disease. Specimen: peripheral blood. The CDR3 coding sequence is TGTGCCTGGAGTAAGTCCAGGCTCTCTGGAAACACCATATATTTT. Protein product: CAWSKSRLSGNTIYF.